This entry features one TCR beta chain sequence. The antigen is unknown. This specimen comes from a study of chemoradiotherapy in HPV16-positive cancers. About the research overall: Functional T-cell assays on a couple of HPV16-positive patients' cells defined candidate HPV-specific clones and common TCR motifs. Whole-study results and caveats: Non-HPV-specific T cells did not expand in tumors during treatment, whereas candidate HPV-specific clones and E7-related motifs did. In HPV16-positive patients, HPV-responsive T-cell expansion tracked better recurrence-free survival.

V lost 8 bases and J 0 bases, leaving 11 bases between the germline ends. This CDR3 is 14 amino acids long. CDR1 and CDR2 from the germline V gene are SNHLY and FYNNEI. Sequenced by immunoSEQ multiplex PCR; TCRdb stores in-frame clones only, minus some. The sample carries approximately 12,000 clones, approximately 85% recorded once. This sample was gathered from a patient who underwent chemoradiotherapy. V is TRBV2 and J is TRBJ1-3; D gene ambiguous. The receptor's source is a human donor with HPV-associated anogenital cancer. CDR3 amino acids: CASVLSGSGNTIYF. The CDR3 nucleotides read TGTGCCAGCGTCCTGTCCGGCTCTGGAAACACCATATATTTT.